This entry features one T cell receptor (beta chain) sequence. Its target is not known. The data were obtained in a study of prognosis after radiotherapy for stage I lung cancer. Across the whole study: Roughly 5 patients had oligometastatic NSCLC after their primary tumor was surgically resected, and fourteen patients had newly diagnosed primary stage I lung tumors. Development of distant metastases after radiotherapy was seen in several patients at a median of 7 months, with no significant progression in over 12.

The CDR3 is 18 amino acids. Germline V lookup: CDR1 SEHNR, CDR2 FQNEAQ (reference sequence). The V gene end was trimmed by 5 bases and the J gene end by 4 bases; junction bases not matched to a gene: 17. Overall study findings and caveats: In the expanded TCR clones, tumor specificity was not determined. Following stereotactic body radiation therapy, unique TCR clone counts fell, with a median of approximately 9,600 versus 7,200.

Amplification of TCR beta CDR3 from genomic DNA used two-round multiplex PCR. The first round of PCR was done with primers that matched each TRBV and TRBJ gene. TCRdb redid the calling of the multiplex PCR reads with MiXCR, one entry per CDR3 protein. The sample has around 20,000 distinct CDR3 sequences, 50% to 60% seen once. J is TRBJ2-3 and V is TRBV7-9; 8 bases agree with TRBD1. This TCR was sampled from a donor of 50 years or more with non-small cell lung cancer. The sequenced sample was PBMCs, obtained before or after stereotactic body radiation therapy (not recorded which). As DNA, the CDR3 is TGTGCCAGCAGCACTGGTCAGGGGACAGGTGCGTTTGCAGATACGCAGTATTTT. It codes for CASSTGQGTGAFADTQYF.